Shown below are 30 T cell receptor beta chains from a single sample sequenced in a study of T-cell memory formation after mild COVID-19. One entry per CDR3 protein results from TCRdb running MiXCR on the 5' RACE reads. This table holds about 270,000 distinct CDR3 sequences, roughly 17% found once. Input material: PBMCs or a T cell subset sorted from them (not recorded which). These receptors were taken from a man younger than 35 who had mild COVID-19 (a few samples of this study predate the infection). Cell type and time point are not known.

V and J are TRBV4-2 and TRBJ2-7, with TRBD1 identical over 9 bases. Germline-derived CDR1 and CDR2 are LGHNA and YNFKEQ. The CDR3 extends over 18 amino acids. With V trimmed by 0 bases and J by 9 bases, 18 bases remained unmatched. The CDR3 bases are TGTGCCAGCAGCCAAGATGGGGGGACAGGGCCCTACCCTTTTGGGCAGTACTTC. Amino acid sequence: CASSQDGGTGPYPFGQYF.

V usage is TRBV4-3 and J usage is TRBJ2-1, with 7 bases aligning to TRBD1. The CDR3 covers 15 residues. From germline, CDR1 is LGHNA and CDR2 YSLEER. V shed 4 bases, J shed 2 bases, and the junction held 5 bases outside the gene matches. The CDR3 DNA follows: TGCGCCAGCAGCCCTGGGACAGTTGCCTACAATGAGCAGTTCTTC. This translates into CASSPGTVAYNEQFF.

This clonotype has a count of ten or more. The chain joins TRBV12-3 or TRBV12-4 to TRBJ2-7; TRBD1 is a possible D gene (5 bases). The V gene lost 4 bases and the J gene lost 10 bases, with 17 bases spanning the gap. The CDR3 is made up of 13 amino acids. The CDR3 region is CASSSMGWGGQYF. The CDR3, as DNA: TGTGCCAGCAGTTCAATGGGTTGGGGCGGTCAGTACTTC.

The chain is built from TRBV7-2 and TRBJ2-5; the match to TRBD1 covers 7 bases. The CDR3 spans 14 residues. V was clipped by 5 bases and J by 4 bases; unmatched bases: 7. The V gene's germline CDR1 is SGHTA and CDR2 FQGNSA. CDR3 region: CASSPRDSSETQYF. CDR3 sequence (DNA): TGTGCCAGCAGCCCAAGGGACAGCTCAGAGACCCAGTACTTC. Supplemented by reference TRBV7-2 and TRBJ2-5, the full variable domain reads GAGVSQSPSNKVTEKGKDVELRCDPISGHTALYWYRQSLGQGLEFLIYFQGNSAPDKSGLPSDRFSAERTGGSVSTLTIQRTQQEDSAVYLCASSPRDSSETQYFGPGTRLLVL.

This chain links TRBV7-2 with TRBJ2-4, with D perhaps TRBD1 or TRBD2 (7 bases each). Trimming cost V 2 bases and J 0 bases, with 11 bases left between them. This CDR3 has 16 amino acids. The germline gives CDR1 SGHTA, CDR2 FQGNSA. The CDR3 reads CASSLSGGEAKNIQYF. CDR3 in DNA: TGTGCCAGCAGCTTATCAGGGGGGGAAGCCAAAAACATTCAGTACTTC.

The chain has TRBV7-2 and TRBJ1-5; D might be TRBD1 (5 bases). This CDR3 has 13 residues. V lost 6 bases, J lost 4 bases, and 10 bases lay in between. CDR1 is SGHTA and CDR2 is FQGNSA in the germline V gene. The DNA for the CDR3 is TGTGCCAGCAGGCTACAGGTGAATCAGCCCCAGCATTTT. It yields the protein CASRLQVNQPQHF.

The sample holds a few counts of this clonotype. This chain joins TRBV10-3 and TRBJ2-2; tentatively, D is TRBD1 (5 bases). Looked up from germline, CDR1 is ENHRY and CDR2 is SYGVKD. This CDR3 is built from 14 residues. V lost 6 bases, J lost 4 bases, and 12 bases lay in between. CDR3 in amino acids: CAIRPGRVTGELFF. The DNA of the CDR3 is TGTGCCATCAGGCCGGGCAGGGTCACCGGGGAGCTGTTTTTT.

In this sample, this clonotype turned up a few times. The chain uses TRBV12-3 or TRBV12-4 and TRBJ1-2, with a possible D match to TRBD1 (5 bases). This CDR3 spans 14 amino acids. Trimming left V 6 bases short and J 5 bases short, with 16 bases between. CDR3 DNA sequence: TGTGCCAGCAGACTTACAGGAGGGCTTTATGGCTACACCTTC. It codes for CASRLTGGLYGYTF.

The table lists this clonotype with a few counts. The chain joins TRBV7-2 to TRBJ2-7, with D perhaps TRBD2 (6 bases). Germline assignment: CDR1 SGHTA and CDR2 FQGNSA. Between the trimmed V and J ends, which lost 1 base and 5 bases, there was a span of 9 bases. This CDR3 has 13 amino acids. For the CDR3, the DNA is TGTGCCAGCAGCTTAGGGCGGGGCAACGAGCAGTACGTC. This encodes CASSLGRGNEQYV.

In this sample, this clonotype turned up a few times. This chain uses TRBV4-2 with TRBJ2-3; 11 nucleotides agree with TRBD2. This CDR3 region has 17 residues. The V gene's germline CDR1 is LGHNA and CDR2 YNFKEQ. The V segment lost 3 bases and the J segment 3 bases; nucleotides outside the gene matches: 8. CDR3: CASSQTTSGGGTDTQYF. The DNA for the CDR3 is TGTGCCAGCAGCCAGACTACTAGCGGGGGTGGGACAGATACGCAGTATTTT.

The sample holds many counts of this clonotype. This chain connects TRBV7-9 to TRBJ2-3; a weak D match, TRBD1 (5 bases). The V gene's germline CDR1 is SEHNR and CDR2 FQNEAQ (reference sequence). V lost 1 base and J 4 bases, leaving 12 bases between the germline ends. CDR3 length: 15 amino acids. The CDR3 bases are TGTGCCAGCAGCTTAGTAGGGCAGGGCCCAGATACGCAGTATTTT. Protein sequence: CASSLVGQGPDTQYF.

The chain is built from TRBV7-3 and TRBJ2-3; D is tentatively TRBD1 or TRBD2 (5 bases each). The CDR3 loop spans 14 amino acids. The V gene's germline CDR1 is SGHTA and CDR2 FQGTGA. V lost 3 bases and J lost 6, with 13 bases in between. CDR3 amino acids: CASSFEGSRDTQYF. The CDR3, as DNA: TGTGCCAGCAGCTTTGAGGGGAGCCGGGATACGCAGTATTTT.

The chain is built from TRBV7-6 and TRBJ2-5, with D tentatively TRBD1 (6 bases). This CDR3 is 16 amino acids long. V was cut by 5 bases and J by 2 bases, with 18 bases left in between. CDR1 is SGHVS and CDR2 is FNYEAQ in the germline V gene. This CDR3 is CASSGTGFSGQETQYF. For the CDR3, the DNA is TGTGCCAGCAGCGGAACAGGGTTTTCGGGACAAGAGACCCAGTACTTC.

The rearrangement uses TRBV6-5 and TRBJ2-5; 11 bases are shared with TRBD2. CDR3 length: 15 amino acids. Germline assignment: CDR1 MNHEY and CDR2 SVGAGI. V lost 6 bases, J lost 4 bases, and 7 bases stayed unmatched. The CDR3 spells CASRLSGGARETQYF. The DNA for the CDR3 is TGTGCCAGCAGGCTTAGCGGGGGGGCACGAGAGACCCAGTACTTC.

A few counts support this clonotype. The chain uses TRBV2 and TRBJ1-6, with no clear D. The CDR3 length is 13 residues. The germline gives CDR1 SNHLY, CDR2 FYNNEI. Deletions cut 3 bases from V and 6 bases from J, with 6 bases between. CDR3: CASSDWLNSPLHF. Here the CDR3 DNA reads TGTGCCAGCAGTGACTGGCTTAATTCACCCCTCCACTTT. The complete variable domain, with remaining parts taken from reference TRBV2 and TRBJ1-6, reads EPEVTQTPSHQVTQMGQEVILRCVPISNHLYFYWYRQILGQKVEFLVSFYNNEISEKSEIFDDQFSVERPDGSNFTLKIRSTKLEDSAMYFCASSDWLNSPLHFGNGTRLTVT.

This clonotype has more than one count but fewer than ten. The chain has TRBV6-5 and TRBJ2-5; tentative D call: TRBD2 (5 bases). V was clipped by 7 bases and J by 5 bases, with 17 bases between them. CDR3 length: 14 amino acids. From germline, CDR1 is MNHEY and CDR2 SVGAGI. CDR3 region: CASTTKGVWETQYF. CDR3 in DNA: TGTGCCAGCACCACTAAGGGAGTCTGGGAGACCCAGTACTTC.

This clonotype came up many times. This sequence joins TRBV3-1 and TRBJ2-6; D is tentatively TRBD1 or TRBD2 (5 bases each). CDR1 and CDR2 from the germline V gene are LGHDT and YNNKEL (reference sequence). Trimming took 6 bases from V and 4 from J, leaving 13 bases between them. This CDR3 contains 15 residues. The CDR3 loop reads CASSLGGDGANVLTF. CDR3 DNA sequence: TGTGCCAGCAGTCTTGGGGGTGACGGGGCCAACGTCCTGACTTTC. The full variable domain, its missing parts supplied by reference TRBV3-1 and TRBJ2-6, is DTAVSQTPKYLVTQMGNDKSIKCEQNLGHDTMYWYKQDSKKFLKIMFSYNNKELIINETVPNRFSPKSPDKAHLNLHINSLELGDSAVYFCASSLGGDGANVLTFGAGSRLTVL.

This chain's CDR3 is CASSLENNEQFF. Here the CDR3 DNA reads TGCGCCAGCAGCTTGGAGAACAATGAGCAGTTCTTC. J is TRBJ2-1 and V is TRBV5-1; the D is unclear. The CDR3 covers 12 residues. Trimming cost V 0 bases and J 5 bases, with 3 bases left between them. From germline, CDR1 is SGHRS and CDR2 YFSETQ.

Many counts were recorded for this clonotype. V gene TRBV4-1 combines with J gene TRBJ2-3; no clear D gene. From germline, CDR1 is MGHRA and CDR2 YSYEKL. V lost 6 bases to trimming and J lost 0 bases, with 13 bases between them. The CDR3 covers 15 residues. The CDR3 nucleotides read TGCGCCAGCAGGGATACCACTTCTAGCACAGATACGCAGTATTTT. It specifies CASRDTTSSTDTQYF.

In this sample, this clonotype turned up a few times. The chain joins TRBV20-1 to TRBJ2-7, with TRBD1 matching 7 bases. Germline loops: CDR1 DFQATT, CDR2 SNEGSKA (reference sequence). The CDR3 is 15 amino acids. Trimming took 6 bases from V and 2 from J; bases not matched to a gene: 13. The CDR3 reads CSAWNPGQNPYEQYF. CDR3 coding DNA: TGCAGTGCGTGGAACCCGGGACAGAACCCCTACGAGCAGTACTTC.

This clonotype has just one count. The chain has TRBV30 and TRBJ2-5; tentative D call: TRBD2 (6 bases). The germline gives CDR1 GTSNPN, CDR2 SVGIG (reference sequence). This CDR3 region has 14 residues. Trimming left V 3 bases short and J 4 bases short, with 15 bases between. The CDR3 region is CAWSTGLSRETQYF. Written as DNA, the CDR3 is TGTGCCTGGAGCACCGGACTATCTAGAGAGACCCAGTACTTC.

The V and J genes are TRBV3-1 and TRBJ2-7, with TRBD2 matching over 14 bases. The CDR3 contains 15 residues. The junction had 4 bases not matched to a gene; V was cut back by 5 bases and J by 4 bases. CDR1 and CDR2 (germline): LGHDT, YNNKEL (reference sequence). The CDR3 DNA is TGTGCCAGCAGCGCGGGACTAGCGGGAGTGTACGAGCAGTACTTC. Translating it yields CASSAGLAGVYEQYF.

The chain combines TRBV6-5 with TRBJ1-6; TRBD1 matches 7 bases. Trimming took 0 bases from V and 3 from J; bases not matched to a gene: 2. The CDR3 extends over 16 amino acids. Germline CDR1 reads MNHEY; CDR2 reads SVGAGI. DNA of the CDR3: TGTGCCAGCAGTTACTCGGGACAGCTCTATAATTCACCCCTCCACTTT. Protein sequence: CASSYSGQLYNSPLHF.

The chain uses TRBV7-2 and TRBJ1-4; the match to TRBD1 covers 8 bases. Losses at the gene ends were 4 bases for V and 7 bases for J; bases not matched to a gene: 11. The CDR3 is 16 residues long. CDR1 is SGHTA and CDR2 is FQGNSA in the germline V gene. The CDR3 spells CASSYYGQGRTEKLFF. The CDR3 nucleotides read TGTGCCAGCAGCTATTATGGACAGGGCAGGACTGAAAAACTGTTTTTT.

This clonotype came up a few times. This CDR3 reads CASSSRPGQGSGELFF. DNA for the CDR3: TGTGCCAGCAGCTCCCGCCCGGGACAGGGTTCCGGGGAGCTGTTTTTT. V is TRBV7-3 and J is TRBJ2-2, with 9 bases that match TRBD1. With V trimmed by 4 bases and J by 6 bases, 9 bases remained unmatched. The CDR3 runs 16 residues. Germline assignment: CDR1 SGHTA and CDR2 FQGTGA.

The sample holds a few counts of this clonotype. The chain joins TRBV4-1 to TRBJ1-3; TRBD1 might be the D (6 bases). Deletions cut 1 base from V and 0 bases from J, with 13 bases between. The germline gives CDR1 MGHRA, CDR2 YSYEKL. The CDR3 is made up of 17 amino acids. The CDR3 here is CASSQAGAFGSGNTIYF. CDR3 nucleotide sequence: TGCGCCAGCAGCCAAGCGGGGGCCTTTGGCTCTGGAAACACCATATATTTT.

At least ten counts were recorded for this clonotype. The chain uses TRBV12-3 or TRBV12-4 and TRBJ2-1, with D hard to call. V was cut by 6 bases and J by 7 bases, with 7 bases left in between. This CDR3 region has 11 residues. The CDR3 is CASRERNEQFF. Written as DNA, the CDR3 is TGTGCCAGCAGAGAGCGAAATGAGCAGTTCTTC.

This clonotype was seen more than once but under ten times. The V call is TRBV25-1, the J call TRBJ2-5, with D perhaps TRBD1 or TRBD2 (6 bases each). CDR1 is MGHDK and CDR2 is SYGVNS in the germline V gene. V was cut by 7 bases and J by 2 bases, with 14 bases left in between. The CDR3 has 14 residues. DNA of the CDR3: TGTGCCAGCATCCCTTGGGGGGCTCAAGAGACCCAGTACTTC. This translates into CASIPWGAQETQYF.

Details on this clonotype: A single base separates this from a much larger clone, so it may be a read error. The gene calls are TRBV7-2 and TRBJ2-3, with 10 positions matching TRBD2. Germline V gene lookup returns CDR1 SGHTA and CDR2 FQGNSA. The CDR3 is 16 residues long. The CDR3 sequence is CASSWKRGGISDRQYF. DNA for the CDR3: TGTGCCAGCAGCTGGAAGCGGGGGGGCATATCAGATAGGCAGTATTTT.

This clonotype occurred many times. This chain connects TRBV4-3 to TRBJ2-1, with TRBD1 identical over 9 bases. Per the germline V gene, CDR1 is LGHNA and CDR2 is YSLEER. CDR3 length equals 15 residues. V dropped 8 bases and J dropped 6; count of bases not matched to a gene: 11. The CDR3 loop reads CASGPLGQGGNEQFF. CDR3 nucleotide sequence: TGCGCCAGCGGGCCGTTGGGACAGGGAGGCAATGAGCAGTTCTTC.